This is a list of T cell receptor beta chains from one sample in a study of T cell responses to AZD1222 COVID-19 vaccine. Libraries were prepared by immunoSEQ multiplex PCR; TCRdb keeps only in-frame clonotypes and omits some of them. The sample includes 120,000 or so clones, over 80% of them seen just once. The source material was peripheral blood, sampled on day 0 of AZD1222 vaccination. All receptors derive from an adult in good health. The CDR3 runs from the conserved cysteine through the conserved F or W. A D gene is named only where the DNA matches it firmly. Expanded clones get a size class; other rows say once, few or many, or leave the size out.

-	16	-	TRBV5-1	TRBJ1-2	CASSLRSTGPSYGYTF	TGCGCCAGCAGCTTGAGGTCTACCGGGCCCTCCTATGGCTACACCTTC
TRBD1	16	-	TRBV5-1	TRBJ2-1	CASSLTPGTVYNEQFF	TGCGCCAGCAGCTTGACCCCCGGGACAGTCTACAATGAGCAGTTCTTC
-	12	-	TRBV9	TRBJ2-7	CASSVGRGELYF	TGTGCCAGCAGCGTAGGACGGGGCGAACTGTACTTC
-	15	-	TRBV19	TRBJ1-4	CASSIWGRDNEKLFF	TGTGCCAGTAGTATTTGGGGAAGAGATAATGAAAAACTGTTTTTT
-	12	-	TRBV12-5	TRBJ2-7	CASALDLGEQYF	TGTGCTAGTGCCCTCGACCTTGGCGAGCAGTACTTC
-	16	-	TRBV19	TRBJ1-2	CASSIDGAGNNYGYTF	TGTGCCAGTAGTATAGATGGGGCAGGAAATAACTATGGCTACACCTTC
TRBD2	13	-	TRBV13	TRBJ2-1	CASSGGRIIEQFF	TGTGCCAGCAGTGGCGGGAGAATTATTGAGCAGTTCTTC
-	14	-	TRBV28	TRBJ2-1	CASSLQGRITEQFF	TGTGCCAGCAGTTTGCAGGGGAGAATAACTGAGCAGTTCTTC
TRBD2	16	-	TRBV7-3	TRBJ2-1	CASSSRPTSYYNEQFF	TGTGCCAGCAGCTCCCGACCGACTAGCTATTACAATGAGCAGTTCTTC
-	11	-	TRBV4-2	TRBJ2-5	CASSQEETQYF	TGTGCCAGCAGCCAAGAAGAGACCCAGTACTTC
TRBD1	15	-	TRBV3-1/TRBV3-2	TRBJ1-2	CASSQDYQGVYGYTF	TGTGCCAGCAGCCAAGATTATCAGGGGGTCTATGGCTACACCTTC
-	16	-	TRBV4-1	TRBJ2-7	CASSQDRTGTTYEQYF	TGCGCCAGCAGCCAAGATCGAACCGGCACAACCTACGAGCAGTACTTC
-	16	-	TRBV5-1	TRBJ2-7	CASSLVDRSASYEQYF	TGCGCCAGCAGCTTGGTAGACAGGAGTGCATCCTACGAGCAGTACTTC
TRBD1	13	-	TRBV18	TRBJ2-5	CASSPQGEETQYF	TGTGCCAGCTCACCCCAGGGGGAAGAGACCCAGTACTTC
-	13	-	TRBV28	TRBJ2-7	CASSSFTGLQQYF	TGTGCCAGCAGTTCATTTACAGGGTTACAGCAGTACTTC
TRBD1	13	-	TRBV5-1	TRBJ2-5	CASTLQGPETQYF	TGCGCCAGCACCCTACAGGGGCCAGAGACCCAGTACTTC
-	17	-	TRBV1	TRBJ2-1	CTSSQETALRSYNEQFF	TGCACCAGCAGCCAAGAAACGGCGCTGAGGTCCTACAATGAGCAGTTCTTC
TRBD1	13	-	TRBV6-6	TRBJ1-6	CATLRAGGPPLHF	TGTGCCACCCTCCGGGCAGGGGGGCCACCCCTCCACTTT
TRBD1	16	-	TRBV6-6	TRBJ1-5	CASSYYLRGSNQPQHF	TGTGCCAGCAGTTACTACCTCAGGGGGTCAAATCAGCCCCAGCATTTT
-	13	-	TRBV14	TRBJ2-2	CASSPLPPGELFF	TGTGCCAGCAGCCCCCTCCCGCCTGGGGAGCTGTTTTTT
-	13	-	TRBV7-9	TRBJ2-7	CASSANRVHEQYF	TGTGCCAGCAGCGCTAACAGGGTTCACGAGCAGTACTTC
TRBD2	15	-	TRBV7-3	TRBJ2-1	CASSATSGSRIEQFF	TGTGCCAGCAGCGCCACTAGCGGGAGTAGGATTGAGCAGTTCTTC
TRBD2	21	-	TRBV9	TRBJ2-3	CASSRYSTSGRLVGLTDTQYF	TGTGCCAGCAGCCGATACTCGACTAGCGGGAGGTTAGTGGGCTTGACAGATACGCAGTATTTT
-	13	-	TRBV7-8	TRBJ1-2	CASSLRQDYGYTF	TGTGCCAGCAGCTTACGACAGGACTATGGCTACACCTTC
-	14	-	TRBV5-1	TRBJ1-1	CASRGVGANTEAFF	TGCGCCAGCAGAGGGGTTGGGGCGAACACTGAAGCTTTCTTT
TRBD1	13	once	TRBV7-3	TRBJ1-3	CASSLTPGTVEYF	TGTGCCAGCAGCTTAACCCCCGGGACAGTCGAATATTTT
TRBD2	15	once	TRBV27	TRBJ2-7	CASSTRAGARDEQYF	TGTGCCAGCAGCACTAGAGCGGGAGCCAGGGACGAGCAGTACTTC
-	19	-	TRBV18	TRBJ2-1	CASSPRWVGGGLSYNEQFF	TGTGCCAGCTCACCACGTTGGGTCGGCGGGGGCCTTTCCTACAATGAGCAGTTCTTC
-	14	-	TRBV30	TRBJ1-6	CAWSGQAYNSPLHF	TGTGCCTGGAGTGGACAGGCGTATAATTCACCCCTCCACTTT
TRBD2	16	-	TRBV5-1	TRBJ2-5	CASSLGSSGWGETQYF	TGCGCCAGCAGCTTGGGATCTAGCGGATGGGGGGAGACCCAGTACTTC
TRBD2	15	-	TRBV2	TRBJ2-7	CASSPLAGGFYEQYF	TGTGCCAGCAGTCCCCTAGCGGGAGGTTTCTACGAGCAGTACTTC
-	14	-	TRBV19	TRBJ2-2	CASKSGTDTGELFF	TGTGCCAGTAAGTCGGGGACGGACACCGGGGAGCTGTTTTTT
-	16	-	TRBV6-1	TRBJ1-6	CASSEWGGVYNSPLHF	TGTGCCAGCAGTGAATGGGGGGGCGTCTATAATTCACCCCTCCACTTT
-	14	-	TRBV6-5	TRBJ2-3	CASSPSINTDTQYF	TGTGCCAGCAGTCCCTCCATCAACACAGATACGCAGTATTTT
-	13	-	TRBV30	TRBJ1-2	CAWNISPTGGYTF	TGTGCCTGGAATATTAGCCCTACGGGAGGCTACACCTTC
TRBD1	19	once	TRBV7-9	TRBJ2-2	CASSSRLIHDRARTGELFF	TGTGCCAGCAGCTCCCGGCTCATCCACGACAGGGCTAGGACCGGGGAGCTGTTTTTT
TRBD1	15	few	TRBV7-2	TRBJ2-7	CASSPRTGSYYEQYF	TGTGCCAGCAGCCCGAGGACAGGCTCCTACTACGAGCAGTACTTC
-	12	-	TRBV28	TRBJ2-7	CASSLAGYEQYF	TGTGCCAGCAGCCTTGCTGGGTACGAGCAGTACTTC
TRBD1	18	-	TRBV30	TRBJ1-2	CAWSVVWTGNRGGYGYTF	TGTGCCTGGAGTGTAGTTTGGACAGGGAATCGGGGTGGCTATGGCTACACCTTC
TRBD2	17	-	TRBV7-7	TRBJ2-1	CASSLGTSGQLYNEQFF	TGTGCCAGCAGCTTAGGGACTAGCGGCCAACTCTACAATGAGCAGTTCTTC
-	14	once	TRBV5-1	TRBJ1-1	CASSSAQGGTEAFF	TGCGCCAGCAGCTCGGCCCAAGGAGGGACTGAAGCTTTCTTT
-	14	-	TRBV15	TRBJ2-5	CATGEGGRQETQYF	TGTGCCACCGGTGAGGGAGGCAGGCAAGAGACCCAGTACTTC
TRBD2	19	few	TRBV4-2	TRBJ2-3	CASSQDQVGGAGEGDTQYF	TGTGCCAGCAGCCAAGATCAGGTCGGCGGGGCGGGAGAGGGAGATACGCAGTATTTT
-	13	-	TRBV9	TRBJ2-2	CASSVYTAGELFF	TGTGCCAGCAGCGTCTACACTGCCGGGGAGCTGTTTTTT
-	15	-	TRBV27	TRBJ1-2	CASSPSSSRDYGYTF	TGTGCCAGCAGTCCAAGTTCTTCCAGGGACTATGGCTACACCTTC
-	13	few	TRBV2	TRBJ1-5	CASSENTYQPQHF	TGTGCCAGCAGTGAAAACACCTATCAGCCCCAGCATTTT
TRBD1	14	-	TRBV5-1	TRBJ1-2	CASSLEGGESGYTF	TGCGCCAGCAGCTTGGAAGGGGGCGAGTCTGGCTACACCTTC
TRBD1	15	-	TRBV6-5	TRBJ1-6	CASSHHDRENSPLHF	TGTGCCAGCAGTCACCACGACAGGGAGAATTCACCCCTCCACTTT
-	15	-	TRBV6-5	TRBJ2-5	CASSDPRGVGETQYF	TGTGCCAGCAGCGACCCCCGAGGGGTTGGGGAGACCCAGTACTTC
TRBD2	16	-	TRBV7-6	TRBJ2-1	CASSSFSTSRYNEQFF	TGTGCCAGCAGTTCGTTTTCGACTAGCCGGTACAATGAGCAGTTCTTC
-	14	-	TRBV5-1	TRBJ1-4	CASSLGSWTGELFF	TGCGCCAGCAGCTTGGGGAGCTGGACTGGAGAACTGTTTTTT